The rows below give T cell receptor beta chains drawn from one sample of a study of CD8 T cells in Susac syndrome. TCRdb analysed the immunoSEQ multiplex PCR reads with MiXCR anew, one entry per CDR3 protein. Found here are roughly 150,000 distinct CDR3 sequences, just under 95% of them singletons; the top ten hold roughly 0.21%. Sequencing was done on a sample of CD8+ T cells from PBMCs. The source is a human donor with multiple sclerosis. Each CDR3 is given with its conserved first and last residue. D genes are given only for firm matches. The size field is filled for only some rows; it gives once, few, many or a size class.

cdr3_aa: CASSPLGGASYNEQLF; cdr3_nt: TGTGCCAGCAGCCCCTTGGGGGGTGCCTCCTACAATGAGCAGCTCTTC; d_call: -; v_call: TRBV7-9; clone_size: -; j_call: TRBJ2-1
cdr3_aa: CASSQDLASNQPQHF; cdr3_nt: TGCGCCAGCAGCCAAGATTTGGCGTCGAATCAGCCCCAGCATTTT; d_call: -; v_call: TRBV4-1; clone_size: once; j_call: TRBJ1-5
cdr3_aa: CASTGSTYEQYF; cdr3_nt: TGTGCCAGCACAGGGTCCACCTACGAGCAGTACTTC; d_call: -; v_call: TRBV28; clone_size: -; j_call: TRBJ2-7
cdr3_aa: CAIRGSQGSTDTQYF; cdr3_nt: TGTGCCATCAGGGGGTCACAGGGGAGCACAGATACGCAGTATTTT; d_call: TRBD1; v_call: TRBV10-3; clone_size: -; j_call: TRBJ2-3
cdr3_aa: CASSPRTGRETQYF; cdr3_nt: TGTGCCAGCAGTCCGAGGACAGGCCGGGAGACCCAGTACTTC; d_call: TRBD1; v_call: TRBV7-9; clone_size: few; j_call: TRBJ2-5
cdr3_aa: CASSTERPGELFF; cdr3_nt: TGTGCCAGCAGTACCGAACGGCCCGGGGAGCTGTTTTTT; d_call: -; v_call: TRBV21-1; clone_size: -; j_call: TRBJ2-2
cdr3_aa: CASSLGKGAFF; cdr3_nt: TGCGCCAGCAGCTTGGGGAAGGGTGCTTTCTTT; d_call: -; v_call: TRBV5-1; clone_size: -; j_call: TRBJ1-1
cdr3_aa: CASSQDDREGQPQHF; cdr3_nt: TGCGCCAGCAGCCAAGACGACAGGGAGGGTCAGCCCCAGCATTTT; d_call: TRBD1; v_call: TRBV4-1; clone_size: -; j_call: TRBJ1-5
cdr3_aa: CASSLYVVGEKLFF; cdr3_nt: TGTGCCAGCAGCTTATACGTAGTGGGTGAAAAACTGTTTTTT; d_call: -; v_call: TRBV7-2; clone_size: -; j_call: TRBJ1-4
cdr3_aa: CASSARDRPGGEAFF; cdr3_nt: TGTGCCAGCAGTGCCCGGGACAGACCTGGAGGTGAAGCTTTCTTT; d_call: TRBD1; v_call: TRBV27; clone_size: -; j_call: TRBJ1-1
cdr3_aa: CAWTDLGQVNTEAFF; cdr3_nt: TGTGCCTGGACCGACCTCGGACAGGTGAACACTGAAGCTTTCTTT; d_call: TRBD1; v_call: TRBV30; clone_size: -; j_call: TRBJ1-1
cdr3_aa: CASSSSAGGRTEAFF; cdr3_nt: TGCGCCAGCAGCTCCTCCGCAGGGGGTAGGACTGAAGCTTTCTTT; d_call: TRBD1; v_call: TRBV5-1; clone_size: -; j_call: TRBJ1-1
cdr3_aa: CASYSYEKLFF; cdr3_nt: TGCGCCAGCTACTCCTACGAAAAACTGTTTTTT; d_call: -; v_call: TRBV23-1; clone_size: -; j_call: TRBJ1-4
cdr3_aa: CSALGGSVYEQYF; cdr3_nt: TGCAGTGCGTTGGGGGGCTCCGTCTACGAGCAGTACTTC; d_call: -; v_call: TRBV20-1; clone_size: -; j_call: TRBJ2-7
cdr3_aa: CASSPGFTEAFF; cdr3_nt: TGTGCCAGCAGCCCGGGGTTCACTGAAGCTTTCTTT; d_call: -; v_call: TRBV7-9; clone_size: -; j_call: TRBJ1-1
cdr3_aa: CASSGLGQVLNTEAFF; cdr3_nt: TGTGCCAGCAGCGGATTGGGACAGGTTTTGAACACTGAAGCTTTCTTT; d_call: TRBD1; v_call: TRBV9; clone_size: -; j_call: TRBJ1-1
cdr3_aa: CASGVTHRPGANVLTF; cdr3_nt: TGTGCCAGCGGGGTGACGCACAGGCCCGGGGCCAACGTCCTGACTTTC; d_call: -; v_call: TRBV6-1; clone_size: -; j_call: TRBJ2-6
cdr3_aa: CAWSVPLGGYDNEQFF; cdr3_nt: TGTGCCTGGAGTGTACCCCTCGGGGGGTATGACAATGAGCAGTTCTTC; d_call: TRBD2; v_call: TRBV30; clone_size: -; j_call: TRBJ2-1
cdr3_aa: CASSLVGTLNEQFF; cdr3_nt: TGTGCCAGCAGCTTGGTCGGGACTCTCAATGAGCAGTTCTTC; d_call: -; v_call: TRBV5-8; clone_size: -; j_call: TRBJ2-1
cdr3_aa: CASSELGTGYEQYF; cdr3_nt: TGTGCCAGCAGTGAACTAGGGACCGGCTACGAGCAGTACTTC; d_call: -; v_call: TRBV6-1; clone_size: -; j_call: TRBJ2-7
cdr3_aa: CAFPWEGTGANVLTF; cdr3_nt: TGTGCTTTCCCATGGGAGGGGACTGGGGCCAACGTCCTGACTTTC; d_call: TRBD2; v_call: TRBV5-4; clone_size: -; j_call: TRBJ2-6
cdr3_aa: CASSIGAGGEQYF; cdr3_nt: TGTGCCAGTAGTATAGGGGCAGGGGGCGAGCAGTACTTC; d_call: TRBD1; v_call: TRBV19; clone_size: once; j_call: TRBJ2-7
cdr3_aa: CASSAMTGGIDYTF; cdr3_nt: TGTGCCAGCAGTGCCATGACAGGGGGGATCGACTACACCTTC; d_call: TRBD1; v_call: TRBV27; clone_size: -; j_call: TRBJ1-2
cdr3_aa: CASSLEESSIRETQYF; cdr3_nt: TGCGCCAGCAGCTTGGAAGAGTCATCGATCAGGGAGACCCAGTACTTC; d_call: -; v_call: TRBV5-1; clone_size: -; j_call: TRBJ2-5
cdr3_aa: CSAREGWREYEQYF; cdr3_nt: TGCAGTGCTAGAGAGGGGTGGCGTGAATACGAGCAGTACTTC; d_call: -; v_call: TRBV20-1; clone_size: -; j_call: TRBJ2-7
cdr3_aa: CASSLEGRAGYNEQFF; cdr3_nt: TGTGCCAGCAGCTTGGAAGGCAGGGCAGGGTACAATGAGCAGTTCTTC; d_call: -; v_call: TRBV7-9; clone_size: -; j_call: TRBJ2-1
cdr3_aa: CASSNGVGGLDEQFF; cdr3_nt: TGCGCCAGCAGCAACGGAGTGGGGGGCTTGGATGAGCAGTTCTTC; d_call: -; v_call: TRBV4-1; clone_size: -; j_call: TRBJ2-1
cdr3_aa: CASSSLNSYNEQFF; cdr3_nt: TGTGCCAGCAGCAGCCTAAACTCCTACAATGAGCAGTTCTTC; d_call: -; v_call: TRBV2; clone_size: -; j_call: TRBJ2-1
cdr3_aa: CASSAYSGGAGEQFF; cdr3_nt: TGTGCCAGCAGCGCCTATAGCGGGGGGGCCGGAGAGCAGTTCTTC; d_call: TRBD2; v_call: TRBV9; clone_size: -; j_call: TRBJ2-1
cdr3_aa: CSVEGGTGKDTQYF; cdr3_nt: TGCAGCGTTGAAGGGGGGACGGGAAAAGATACGCAGTATTTT; d_call: -; v_call: TRBV29-1; clone_size: -; j_call: TRBJ2-3
cdr3_aa: CASSLSLAGWETQYF; cdr3_nt: TGTGCCAGCAGTTTAAGTTTGGCCGGCTGGGAGACCCAGTACTTC; d_call: -; v_call: TRBV12-3/TRBV12-4; clone_size: -; j_call: TRBJ2-5
cdr3_aa: CASSSMTSGGRQETQYF; cdr3_nt: TGTGCCAGCAGCTCCATGACTAGCGGGGGGCGGCAAGAGACCCAGTACTTC; d_call: TRBD2; v_call: TRBV13; clone_size: -; j_call: TRBJ2-5
cdr3_aa: CASSLQGAADQPQHF; cdr3_nt: TGTGCCAGCAGCCTACAGGGGGCGGCTGATCAGCCCCAGCATTTT; d_call: TRBD1; v_call: TRBV3-1; clone_size: -; j_call: TRBJ1-5
cdr3_aa: CASSLARENSPLHF; cdr3_nt: TGTGCCAGCAGCTTAGCCCGAGAAAATTCACCCCTCCACTTT; d_call: -; v_call: TRBV7-9; clone_size: -; j_call: TRBJ1-6
cdr3_aa: CSARPTGEGGYTF; cdr3_nt: TGCAGTGCTAGACCGACAGGGGAGGGAGGCTACACCTTC; d_call: TRBD1; v_call: TRBV20-1; clone_size: -; j_call: TRBJ1-2
cdr3_aa: CASSWGRVSTEAFF; cdr3_nt: TGTGCCAGCAGCTGGGGCAGGGTGAGCACTGAAGCTTTCTTT; d_call: -; v_call: TRBV5-6; clone_size: -; j_call: TRBJ1-1
cdr3_aa: CASSEARLTGGANTGELFF; cdr3_nt: TGTGCCAGCAGTGAAGCCCGACTTACAGGGGGCGCGAACACCGGGGAGCTGTTTTTT; d_call: TRBD1; v_call: TRBV6-1; clone_size: -; j_call: TRBJ2-2
cdr3_aa: CASSLFPRLAGEEDTQYF; cdr3_nt: TGTGCCAGTAGTTTGTTTCCCCGACTAGCGGGGGAGGAAGATACGCAGTATTTT; d_call: TRBD2; v_call: TRBV19; clone_size: -; j_call: TRBJ2-3
cdr3_aa: CSAAELQNSLTSYEQYF; cdr3_nt: TGCAGTGCTGCTGAACTGCAAAACAGCCTCACCTCCTACGAGCAGTACTTC; d_call: -; v_call: TRBV20-1; clone_size: -; j_call: TRBJ2-7
cdr3_aa: CASSQDEGASYGYTF; cdr3_nt: TGCGCCAGCAGCCAAGATGAGGGGGCCAGCTATGGCTACACCTTC; d_call: TRBD1; v_call: TRBV4-1; clone_size: -; j_call: TRBJ1-2
cdr3_aa: CSASDLQGYEQYF; cdr3_nt: TGCAGTGCTAGCGACCTACAGGGCTACGAGCAGTACTTC; d_call: -; v_call: TRBV20-1; clone_size: -; j_call: TRBJ2-7
cdr3_aa: CASSLGEKNIQYF; cdr3_nt: TGTGCCAGCAGCTTGGGGGAGAAAAACATTCAGTACTTC; d_call: -; v_call: TRBV5-4; clone_size: -; j_call: TRBJ2-4
cdr3_aa: CSVVGGSFTEAFF; cdr3_nt: TGCAGCGTTGTGGGGGGCTCATTCACTGAAGCTTTCTTT; d_call: -; v_call: TRBV29-1; clone_size: -; j_call: TRBJ1-1
cdr3_aa: CASSGWDTQYF; cdr3_nt: TGTGCCAGCAGTGGATGGGATACGCAGTATTTT; d_call: -; v_call: TRBV25-1; clone_size: -; j_call: TRBJ2-3
cdr3_aa: CASSAPGTGLNEQFF; cdr3_nt: TGTGCCAGCAGTGCACCCGGGACAGGCCTCAATGAGCAGTTCTTC; d_call: TRBD1; v_call: TRBV2; clone_size: once; j_call: TRBJ2-1